The 13 T cell receptor beta chains below were found in one sample sequenced in a study of T cell changes during pregnancy in multiple sclerosis. The repertoire was sequenced with immunoSEQ multiplex PCR; TCRdb's copy has only in-frame clones and lacks some. Among some 80,000 clones, approximately 95% were seen once, and the ten largest hold roughly 0.13%. The sequences come from CD4+ T cells from peripheral blood mononuclear cells, collected after pregnancy. The receptors derive from a female donor with multiple sclerosis, enrolled in a pregnancy study.

This clone was counted a single time. The V call is TRBV19, the J call TRBJ2-7; D is possibly TRBD1 (5 bases). The CDR3 is made up of 13 amino acids. Trimming shortened V by 0 bases and J by 3 bases, and 6 bases separated the two germline ends. The germline V gene encodes CDR1 LNHDA and CDR2 SQIVND (reference sequence). DNA of the CDR3: TGTGCCAGTAGTATAGAAGACAGCTACGAGCAGTACTTC. Translation: CASSIEDSYEQYF.

The chain has TRBV5-5 and TRBJ2-3, with 15 bases lining up with TRBD2. The trim removed 4 bases at V and 3 bases at J, leaving 15 bases unmatched. The germline V gene has CDR1 SGHKS and CDR2 YYEKEE (reference sequence). The CDR3 spans 20 residues. The CDR3 is CASSHGTSGRYRKKTDTQYF. CDR3 coding DNA: TGTGCCAGCAGCCACGGGACTAGCGGGAGGTACCGGAAGAAAACAGATACGCAGTATTTT.

Written as DNA, the CDR3 is TGTGCCAGCAGCTTAGCGGGAGGGACGTTTTCCCGGGAGCTGTTTTTT. Protein: CASSLAGGTFSRELFF. The V gene is TRBV7-9, the J gene TRBJ2-2, with TRBD2 matching 7 bases. Looked up from germline, CDR1 is SEHNR and CDR2 is FQNEAQ (reference sequence). The V and J ends lost 0 bases and 9 bases, in that order; junction bases with no gene match: 10. The CDR3 is made up of 16 amino acids.

The CDR3 DNA reads TGTGCCAGCAGCCCAGGGGCGGAGACCCAGTACTTC. Translation gives CASSPGAETQYF. This chain links TRBV9 with TRBJ2-5, with D maybe TRBD1 (6 bases). CDR1 is SGDLS and CDR2 is YYNGEE in the germline V gene. The V and J ends lost 4 bases and 5 bases respectively, with 9 bases between them. This CDR3 is built from 12 residues. The variable domain in full, with the rest retrieved from reference TRBV9 and TRBJ2-5, is DSGVTQTPKHLITATGQRVTLRCSPRSGDLSVYWYQQSLDQGLQFLIQYYNGEERAKGNILERFSAQQFPDLHSELNLSSLELGDSALYFCASSPGAETQYFGPGTRLLVL.

The genes are TRBV6-5 and TRBJ1-4; 7 bases are a match to TRBD1. With V trimmed by 5 bases and J by 11 bases, 8 bases remained unmatched. The CDR3 totals 13 residues. The germline V gene encodes CDR1 MNHEY and CDR2 SVGAGI. CDR3 sequence: CASSADRVGKLFF. DNA of the CDR3: TGTGCCAGCAGTGCCGACAGGGTCGGGAAACTGTTTTTT.

The rearrangement joins TRBV18 to TRBJ2-2; the match to TRBD2 covers 12 bases. The germline gives CDR1 KGHSH, CDR2 LQKENI. With 5 bases clipped from V and 0 bases from J, the junction kept 4 bases outside the gene matches. CDR3 length: 17 residues. The CDR3 sequence is CASSSRTSGTNTGELFF. The CDR3 DNA is TGTGCCAGCTCAAGCAGGACTAGCGGGACGAACACCGGGGAGCTGTTTTTT. Filled out from reference TRBV18 and TRBJ2-2, the complete variable domain reads NAGVMQNPRHLVRRRGQEARLRCSPMKGHSHVYWYRQLPEEGLKFMVYLQKENIIDESGMPKERFSAEFPKEGPSILRIQQVVRGDSAAYFCASSSRTSGTNTGELFFGEGSRLTVL.

The chain joins TRBV6-4 to TRBJ2-7; possibly TRBD2 for D (6 bases). From germline, CDR1 is MRHNA and CDR2 SNTAGT. This CDR3 is 13 amino acids long. V shed 6 bases and J shed 5 bases, with 14 bases lying between them. As DNA, the CDR3 is TGTGCCAGCAGCGCTCTGGAGGGGAACGAGCAGTACTTC. Translated, it gives CASSALEGNEQYF.

The rearrangement uses TRBV28 and TRBJ2-7, with D possibly matching TRBD1 (5 bases). V was trimmed by 8 bases and J by 1 base, leaving 12 bases between them. Germline CDR1 MDHEN, CDR2 SYDVKM. The length of the CDR3 is 13 residues. CDR3 loop: CASVSTVSYEQYF. Written as DNA, the CDR3 is TGTGCCAGCGTTTCGACAGTTTCCTACGAGCAGTACTTC.

This chain links TRBV2 with TRBJ2-7, with 7 bases matching TRBD2. Germline V lookup: CDR1 SNHLY, CDR2 FYNNEI. Unmatched junction bases numbered 15, after V lost 7 bases and J lost 0 bases. This CDR3 is built from 17 residues. DNA of the CDR3: TGTGCCAGCATGGTTTTTGTTAGCGGGTGGAGCTCCTACGAGCAGTACTTC. The encoded protein is CASMVFVSGWSSYEQYF. Filled out from reference TRBV2 and TRBJ2-7, the complete variable domain reads EPEVTQTPSHQVTQMGQEVILRCVPISNHLYFYWYRQILGQKVEFLVSFYNNEISEKSEIFDDQFSVERPDGSNFTLKIRSTKLEDSAMYFCASMVFVSGWSSYEQYFGPGTRLTVT.

V gene TRBV18 combines with J gene TRBJ2-1; D is possibly TRBD2 (6 bases). Per the germline V gene, CDR1 is KGHSH and CDR2 is LQKENI. This CDR3 is 15 amino acids long. Trimming stripped 4 bases from V and 6 bases from J, with 16 bases between. The CDR3 here is CASSRDLMGSNEQFF. The CDR3 DNA reads TGTGCCAGCTCACGGGACTTAATGGGGTCCAATGAGCAGTTCTTC.

This rearrangement joins TRBV15 to TRBJ2-1; D call uncertain. CDR1 is LNHNV and CDR2 is YYDKDF in the germline V gene (reference sequence). CDR3 length equals 15 residues. The V end lost 3 bases, the J end lost 0 bases, and 9 bases lay between the germline ends. The CDR3 here is CATSSLPFSYNEQFF. In nucleotides, the CDR3 is TGTGCCACCAGCAGCCTCCCGTTCTCCTACAATGAGCAGTTCTTC.

The chain employs TRBV6-6 and TRBJ2-1; perhaps TRBD2 as D (6 bases). The V and J ends lost 5 bases and 0 bases respectively, with 11 bases between them. CDR3 size: 15 residues. Germline V gene lookup returns CDR1 MNHNY and CDR2 SVGAGI (reference sequence). The CDR3 DNA reads TGTGCCAGCAGTCCGTCCGGGAGCTCCTACAATGAGCAGTTCTTC. Protein: CASSPSGSSYNEQFF.

The chain recombines TRBV7-9 with TRBJ2-3; D perhaps matches TRBD1 (5 bases). Looked up from germline, CDR1 is SEHNR and CDR2 is FQNEAQ (reference sequence). V shed 1 base and J shed 4 bases, with 15 bases lying between them. The CDR3 consists of 16 residues. CDR3 sequence reads: CASSLGGPVGADTQYF. Here the CDR3 DNA reads TGTGCCAGCAGCTTAGGGGGCCCTGTAGGGGCAGATACGCAGTATTTT.